One sample yielded the 20 T cell receptor beta chains listed below, sequenced in a study of blood T cell repertoires in COVID-19. Here immunoSEQ multiplex PCR was the method, and the copy in TCRdb shows in-frame clones only, minus some. Altogether about 82,000 clones are present, 65% to 85% being singletons, with the ten largest covering about a sixth. Sample: peripheral blood. The receptors stem from a woman aged 60-75 years with acute or convalescent COVID-19.

This clone was picked up one time. The V call is TRBV18, the J call TRBJ1-5, with 12 bases fitting TRBD1. CDR3 length: 16 amino acids. The germline V gene encodes CDR1 KGHSH and CDR2 LQKENI. V dropped 3 bases and J dropped 6; count of bases not matched to a gene: 6. The CDR3 DNA reads as TGTGCCAGCTCACCCCTCGGGACAGGGGGCGGTCAGCCCCAGCATTTT. Translating it yields CASSPLGTGGGQPQHF.

This chain uses TRBV27 with TRBJ1-2; D gene unclear. Trimming took 6 bases from V and 4 from J, leaving 9 bases between them. Germline assignment: CDR1 MNHEY and CDR2 SMNVEV (reference sequence). The CDR3 covers 12 residues. CDR3 region: CASSPSGYGYTF. CDR3 DNA sequence: TGTGCCAGCAGCCCCTCGGGCTATGGCTACACCTTC.

The chain joins TRBV7-9 to TRBJ1-1; 8 bases align to TRBD1. Losses at the gene ends were 1 base for V and 2 bases for J; bases not matched to a gene: 6. Germline V CDR1 and CDR2: SEHNR, FQNEAQ (reference sequence). The CDR3 is 16 residues long. CDR3 sequence (DNA): TGTGCCAGCAGCTTAGGGCTTGGACAGGGAAACACTGAAGCTTTCTTT. Translated: CASSLGLGQGNTEAFF.

This rearrangement joins TRBV11-2 to TRBJ1-2, with D maybe TRBD1 (5 bases). The V gene's germline CDR1 is SGHAT and CDR2 FQNNGV. Trimming left V 1 base short and J 8 bases short, with 14 bases between. The CDR3 runs to 14 residues. CDR3 sequence: CASSLGGDRGGYTF. In nucleotides, the CDR3 is TGTGCCAGCAGCTTAGGGGGGGACCGGGGAGGCTACACCTTC.

This clone was detected only a few times. The chain joins TRBV4-3 to TRBJ1-1; D gene unclear. CDR1 is LGHNA and CDR2 is YSLEER in the germline V gene. Trimming pared 0 bases from V and 2 bases from J, leaving 7 bases between. This CDR3 has 14 residues. The CDR3 sequence is CASSQDGQNTEAFF. CDR3 DNA sequence: TGCGCCAGCAGCCAAGATGGGCAAAACACTGAAGCTTTCTTT.

In the case of this clone: Mismatch with germline at one junction end may stem from a read error. DNA of the CDR3: TGTGCCAGCAGTTACTCCTCCCACAATGAGCAGTTCTTC. Its translation is CASSYSSHNEQFF. The chain links TRBV6-2 or TRBV6-3 to TRBJ2-1; no firm D call. Per germline, CDR1 MNHEY and CDR2 SVGEGT. CDR3 length equals 13 residues.

The V gene is TRBV6-6, the J gene TRBJ1-1; 7 bases are a match to TRBD1. The ends lost 5 bases at V and 1 base at J; junction bases unmatched: 7. The CDR3 covers 15 residues. CDR1 and CDR2 (germline): MNHNY, SVGAGI (reference sequence). CDR3 in DNA: TGTGCCAGCAGTCCCCCGACAGGGAGGAACACTGAAGCTTTCTTT. It is translated as CASSPPTGRNTEAFF.

This chain uses TRBV7-9 with TRBJ1-6, with TRBD1 matching 10 bases. V was clipped by 5 bases and J by 7 bases; unmatched bases: 2. Germline CDR1 reads SEHNR; CDR2 reads FQNEAQ (reference sequence). This CDR3 region has 14 residues. CDR3 amino acids: CASSPGQGNSPLHF. The CDR3 coding sequence is TGTGCCAGCAGCCCGGGACAGGGGAATTCACCCCTCCACTTT. The entire variable domain, with the rest obtained from reference TRBV7-9 and TRBJ1-6, is as follows: DTGVSQNPRHKITKRGQNVTFRCDPISEHNRLYWYRQTLGQGPEFLTYFQNEAQLEKSRLLSDRFSAERPKGSFSTLEIQRTEQGDSAMYLCASSPGQGNSPLHFGNGTRLTVT.

The rearrangement uses TRBV10-3 and TRBJ1-2; 10 bases align to TRBD1. CDR1 and CDR2 from the germline V gene are ENHRY and SYGVKD. V was clipped by 4 bases and J by 7 bases; unmatched bases: 6. CDR3 length: 14 amino acids. For the CDR3, the DNA is TGTGCCATCAGTGGGGAGACAGGGGGCTTTGGCTACACCTTC. Translation: CAISGETGGFGYTF.

The rearrangement links TRBV10-3 to TRBJ1-1; 7 nucleotides match TRBD1. J was trimmed by 1 base and V by 7 bases; bases with no gene match: 6. The germline gives CDR1 ENHRY, CDR2 SYGVKD. This CDR3 comprises 14 residues. The CDR3 reads CAIKRQGSNTEAFF. CDR3 in DNA: TGTGCCATCAAACGACAGGGCTCGAACACTGAAGCTTTCTTT.

The chain has TRBV7-2 and TRBJ2-1; 9 bases match TRBD1. The CDR3 covers 16 residues. Germline CDR1 and CDR2: SGHTA and FQGNSA. Trimming removed 3 bases from V and 7 bases from J; junction bases left unmatched: 10. The CDR3 DNA reads TGTGCCAGCAGCTTGGATCGGGACAGGGTGTGGAATGAGCAGTTCTTC. It encodes CASSLDRDRVWNEQFF.

The chain uses TRBV6-5 and TRBJ1-5; tentatively, D is TRBD1 (6 bases). The CDR3 sequence is 13 residues long. CDR1 is MNHEY, CDR2 SVGAGI, per germline. With 8 bases removed from V and 3 bases from J, the gap between germline ends came to 11 bases. The CDR3 nucleotides are TGTGCCAGCCGCCGGGACAACAATCAGCCCCAGCATTTT. It is translated as CASRRDNNQPQHF.

This clone has a single count. The chain links TRBV5-8 to TRBJ1-3, with no clear D. This CDR3 spans 14 amino acids. Trimming took 0 bases from V and 0 from J, leaving 4 bases between them. Germline V gives CDR1 SGHTS, CDR2 YDEGEE. The CDR3 sequence: CASSLDISGNTIYF. The CDR3 nucleotides are TGTGCCAGCAGCTTGGACATCTCTGGAAACACCATATATTTT.

The V and J genes are TRBV5-1 and TRBJ2-1; tentatively, D is TRBD2 (5 bases). Per the germline V gene, CDR1 is SGHRS and CDR2 is YFSETQ. The CDR3 extends over 11 amino acids. Trimming removed 7 bases from V and 7 bases from J, with 9 bases in between. The CDR3 region has the DNA TGCGCCAGCGCGTCGGGAAATGAGCAGTTCTTC. Encoded protein: CASASGNEQFF.

The J gene is TRBJ1-2, the V gene TRBV5-1; D is uncertain. This CDR3 comprises 13 residues. Germline V gene lookup returns CDR1 SGHRS and CDR2 YFSETQ. V was shortened by 1 base and J by 1 base, with 5 bases between the two germline ends. The DNA for the CDR3 is TGCGCCAGCAGCTTGAACAATAACTATGGCTACACCTTC. This codes for CASSLNNNYGYTF.

This rearrangement joins TRBV25-1 to TRBJ1-1, with D perhaps matching TRBD1 (5 bases). This CDR3 contains 12 residues. Germline assignment: CDR1 MGHDK and CDR2 SYGVNS. V lost 10 bases, J lost 8 bases, and 17 bases lay in between. CDR3: CATAGGGEEAFF. Written as DNA, the CDR3 is TGTGCCACCGCCGGCGGGGGGGAGGAAGCTTTCTTT.

The genes are TRBV25-1 and TRBJ1-4; D is unresolved. In germline, CDR1 is MGHDK, CDR2 SYGVNS. Trimming removed 3 bases from V and 8 bases from J, with 19 bases in between. The CDR3 has 16 amino acids. This chain's CDR3 is CASSEGRAGRAEKLFF. The CDR3 DNA reads TGTGCCAGCAGTGAGGGAAGGGCGGGGAGGGCGGAAAAACTGTTTTTT.

This clone is a singleton in its sample. V is TRBV5-6 and J is TRBJ2-1; 8 positions agree with TRBD1. The CDR3 extends over 13 amino acids. Germline assignment: CDR1 SGHDT and CDR2 YYEEEE. Trimming removed 4 bases from V and 7 bases from J; junction bases left unmatched: 4. Written as DNA, the CDR3 is TGTGCCAGCAGCCGGGACAGGAGAAATGAGCAGTTCTTC. Its protein is CASSRDRRNEQFF.

The chain recombines TRBV24-1 with TRBJ1-6, with D tentatively TRBD1 (5 bases). The CDR3 has 15 amino acids. Deletions cut 4 bases from V and 6 bases from J, with 12 bases between. Germline V CDR1 and CDR2: KGHDR, SFDVKD. In DNA, the CDR3 is TGTGCCACCAGTGAGGGGCGACAGCTTAATTCACCCCTCCACTTT. It codes for CATSEGRQLNSPLHF.

This sequence joins TRBV28 and TRBJ2-2, with a possible D match to TRBD1 (6 bases). Germline loops: CDR1 MDHEN, CDR2 SYDVKM. CDR3 length: 16 amino acids. V lost 6 bases and J 1 base, leaving 15 bases between the germline ends. The CDR3 region has the DNA TGTGCCAGCAGAACCACCGGGACATTGAACACCGGGGAGCTGTTTTTT. Translation: CASRTTGTLNTGELFF.